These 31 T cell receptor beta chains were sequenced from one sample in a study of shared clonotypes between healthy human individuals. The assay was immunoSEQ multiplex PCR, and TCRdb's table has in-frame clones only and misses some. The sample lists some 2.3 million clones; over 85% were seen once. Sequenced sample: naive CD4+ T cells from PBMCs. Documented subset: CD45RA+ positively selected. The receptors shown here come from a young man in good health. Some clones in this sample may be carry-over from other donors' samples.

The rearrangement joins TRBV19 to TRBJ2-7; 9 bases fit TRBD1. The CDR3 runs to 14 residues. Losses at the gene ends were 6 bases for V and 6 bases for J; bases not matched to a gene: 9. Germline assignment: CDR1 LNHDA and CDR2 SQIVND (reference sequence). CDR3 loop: CASRIRGQGGEQYF. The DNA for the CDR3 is TGTGCCAGTAGGATAAGGGGACAGGGAGGCGAGCAGTACTTC.

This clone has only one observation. The CDR3 nucleotides read TGTGCCACCAGCAGAACAACGGCCGTTGGCTACACCTTC. Encoded protein: CATSRTTAVGYTF. This chain joins TRBV15 and TRBJ1-2; D is ambiguous. This CDR3 contains 13 residues. Trimming removed 2 bases from V and 7 bases from J, with 11 bases in between. CDR1 is LNHNV and CDR2 is YYDKDF in the germline V gene (reference sequence).

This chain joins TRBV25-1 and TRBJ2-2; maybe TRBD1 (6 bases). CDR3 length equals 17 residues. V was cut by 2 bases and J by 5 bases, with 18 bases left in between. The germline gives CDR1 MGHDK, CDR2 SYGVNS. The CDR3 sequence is CASSESRGQRWTGELFF. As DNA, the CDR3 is TGTGCCAGCAGTGAAAGTAGAGGACAGAGGTGGACCGGGGAGCTGTTTTTT. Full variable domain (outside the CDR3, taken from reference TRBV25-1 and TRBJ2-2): EADIYQTPRYLVIGTGKKITLECSQTMGHDKMYWYQQDPGMELHLIHYSYGVNSTEKGDLSSESTVSRIRTEHFPLTLESARPSHTSQYLCASSESRGQRWTGELFFGEGSRLTVL.

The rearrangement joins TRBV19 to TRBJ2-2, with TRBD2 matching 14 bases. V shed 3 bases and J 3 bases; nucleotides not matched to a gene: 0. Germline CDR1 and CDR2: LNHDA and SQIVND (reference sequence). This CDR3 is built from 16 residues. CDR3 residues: CASSMGLAGDTGELFF. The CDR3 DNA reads TGTGCCAGTAGTATGGGACTAGCGGGAGACACCGGGGAGCTGTTTTTT.

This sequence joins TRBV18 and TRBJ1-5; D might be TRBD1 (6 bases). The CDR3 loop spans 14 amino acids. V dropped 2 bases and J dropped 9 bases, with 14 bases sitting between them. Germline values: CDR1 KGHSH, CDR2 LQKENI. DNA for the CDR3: TGTGCCAGCTCACCAGCAGACAGGATTACGCCCCAGCATTTT. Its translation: CASSPADRITPQHF.

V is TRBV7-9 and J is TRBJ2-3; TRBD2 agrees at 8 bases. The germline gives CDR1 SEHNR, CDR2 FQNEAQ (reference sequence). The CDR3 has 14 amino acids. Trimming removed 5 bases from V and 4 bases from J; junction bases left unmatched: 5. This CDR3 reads CASSVSGGADTQYF. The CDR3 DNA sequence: TGTGCCAGCAGCGTAAGCGGGGGCGCAGATACGCAGTATTTT.

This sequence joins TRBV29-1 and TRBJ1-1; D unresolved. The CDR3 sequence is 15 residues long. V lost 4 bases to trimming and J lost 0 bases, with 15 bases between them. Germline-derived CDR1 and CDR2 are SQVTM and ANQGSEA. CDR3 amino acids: CSVGSGWGMNTEAFF. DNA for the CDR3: TGCAGCGTTGGTTCCGGGTGGGGAATGAACACTGAAGCTTTCTTT.

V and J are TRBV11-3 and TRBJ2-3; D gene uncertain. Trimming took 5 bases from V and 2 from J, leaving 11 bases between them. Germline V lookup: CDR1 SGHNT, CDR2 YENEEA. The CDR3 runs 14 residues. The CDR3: CASSLTPYTDTQYF. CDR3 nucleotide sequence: TGTGCCAGCAGCCTCACTCCGTACACAGATACGCAGTATTTT. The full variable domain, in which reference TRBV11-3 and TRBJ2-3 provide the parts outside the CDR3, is EAGVVQSPRYKIIEKKQPVAFWCNPISGHNTLYWYLQNLGQGPELLIRYENEEAVDDSQLPKDRFSAERLKGVDSTLKIQPAELGDSAVYLCASSLTPYTDTQYFGPGTRLTVL.

The CDR3 coding sequence is TGTGCCAGCAGTTATGGTCTCGCCTCTGGGGCCAACGTCCTGACTTTC. It is translated as CASSYGLASGANVLTF. The rearrangement uses TRBV6-5 and TRBJ2-6; D gene unclear. The CDR3 extends over 16 amino acids. Between the trimmed V and J ends, which lost 3 bases and 0 bases, there was a span of 9 bases. CDR1 is MNHEY and CDR2 is SVGAGI in the germline V gene.

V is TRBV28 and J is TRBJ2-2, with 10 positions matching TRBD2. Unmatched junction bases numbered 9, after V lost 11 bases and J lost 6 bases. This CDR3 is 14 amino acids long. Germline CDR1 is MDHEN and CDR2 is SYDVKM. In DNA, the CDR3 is TGTGCCTGCCGGGGACTAGCGTACCCCGGGGAGCTGTTTTTT. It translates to CACRGLAYPGELFF.

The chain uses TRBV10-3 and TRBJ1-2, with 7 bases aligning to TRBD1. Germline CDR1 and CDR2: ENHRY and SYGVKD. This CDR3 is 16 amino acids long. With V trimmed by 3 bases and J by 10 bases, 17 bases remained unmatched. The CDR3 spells CAISELLTGWGVDYTF. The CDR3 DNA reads TGTGCCATCAGTGAATTACTGACAGGGTGGGGGGTTGACTACACCTTC.

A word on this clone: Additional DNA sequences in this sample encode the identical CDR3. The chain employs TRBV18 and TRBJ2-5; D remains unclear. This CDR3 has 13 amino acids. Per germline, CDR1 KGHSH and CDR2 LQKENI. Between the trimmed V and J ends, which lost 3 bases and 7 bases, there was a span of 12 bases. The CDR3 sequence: CASSPPERGTQYF. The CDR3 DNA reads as TGTGCCAGCTCACCCCCAGAGCGAGGGACCCAGTACTTC.

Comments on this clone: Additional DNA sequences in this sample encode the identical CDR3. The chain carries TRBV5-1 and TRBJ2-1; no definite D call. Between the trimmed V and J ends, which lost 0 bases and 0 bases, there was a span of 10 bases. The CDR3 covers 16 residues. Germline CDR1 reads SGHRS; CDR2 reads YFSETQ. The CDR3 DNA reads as TGCGCCAGCAGCTTGGCGAGCCCCTCCTCCTACAATGAGCAGTTCTTC. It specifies CASSLASPSSYNEQFF.

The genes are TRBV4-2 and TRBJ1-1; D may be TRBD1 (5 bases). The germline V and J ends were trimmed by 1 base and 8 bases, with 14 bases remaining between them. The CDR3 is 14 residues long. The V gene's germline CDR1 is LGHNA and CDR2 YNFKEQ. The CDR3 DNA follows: TGTGCCAGCAGCCAAGCCTGGGGCGGGGGAGAAGCTTTCTTT. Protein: CASSQAWGGGEAFF.

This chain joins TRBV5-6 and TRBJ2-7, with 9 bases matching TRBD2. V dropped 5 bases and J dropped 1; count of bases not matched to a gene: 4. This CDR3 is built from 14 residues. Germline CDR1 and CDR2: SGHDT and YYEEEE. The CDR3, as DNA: TGTGCCAGCAGGCCTAGCGGGAATTCCTACGAGCAGTACTTC. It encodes CASRPSGNSYEQYF.

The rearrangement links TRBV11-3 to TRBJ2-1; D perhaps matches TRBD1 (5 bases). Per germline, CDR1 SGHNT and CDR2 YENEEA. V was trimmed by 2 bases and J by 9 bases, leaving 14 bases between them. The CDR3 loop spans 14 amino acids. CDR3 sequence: CASSLSTQVGEQFF. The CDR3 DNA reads TGTGCCAGCAGCTTATCTACACAGGTAGGTGAGCAGTTCTTC.

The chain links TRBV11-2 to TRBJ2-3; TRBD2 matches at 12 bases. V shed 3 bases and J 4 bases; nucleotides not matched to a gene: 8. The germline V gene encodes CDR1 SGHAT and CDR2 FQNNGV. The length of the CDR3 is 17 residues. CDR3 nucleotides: TGTGCCAGCAGCTTCCTAGCGGGAGGGCCGTGGGCAGATACGCAGTATTTT. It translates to CASSFLAGGPWADTQYF. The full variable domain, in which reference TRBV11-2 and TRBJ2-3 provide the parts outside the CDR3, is EAGVAQSPRYKIIEKRQSVAFWCNPISGHATLYWYQQILGQGPKLLIQFQNNGVVDDSQLPKDRFSAERLKGVDSTLKIQPAKLEDSAVYLCASSFLAGGPWADTQYFGPGTRLTVL.

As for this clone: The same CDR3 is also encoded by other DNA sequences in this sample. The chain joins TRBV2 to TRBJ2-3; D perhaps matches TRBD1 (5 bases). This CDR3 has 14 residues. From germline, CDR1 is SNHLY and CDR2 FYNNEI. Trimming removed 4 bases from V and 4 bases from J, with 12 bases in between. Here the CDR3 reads CASSVARVADTQYF. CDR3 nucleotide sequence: TGTGCCAGCAGTGTCGCCAGGGTAGCAGATACGCAGTATTTT.

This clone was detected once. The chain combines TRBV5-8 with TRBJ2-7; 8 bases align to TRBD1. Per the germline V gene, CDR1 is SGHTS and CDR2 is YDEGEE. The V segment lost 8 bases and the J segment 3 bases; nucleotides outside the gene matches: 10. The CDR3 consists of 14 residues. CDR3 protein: CASPLRDRYYEQYF. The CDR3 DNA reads TGTGCCAGTCCCCTCCGGGACAGGTACTACGAGCAGTACTTC.

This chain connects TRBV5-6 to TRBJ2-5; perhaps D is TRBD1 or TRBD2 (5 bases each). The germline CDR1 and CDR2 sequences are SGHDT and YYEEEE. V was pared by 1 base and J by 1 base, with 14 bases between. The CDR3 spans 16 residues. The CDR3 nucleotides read TGTGCCAGCAGCTTGCGGAGAGGGACCCGCCAAGAGACCCAGTACTTC. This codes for CASSLRRGTRQETQYF.

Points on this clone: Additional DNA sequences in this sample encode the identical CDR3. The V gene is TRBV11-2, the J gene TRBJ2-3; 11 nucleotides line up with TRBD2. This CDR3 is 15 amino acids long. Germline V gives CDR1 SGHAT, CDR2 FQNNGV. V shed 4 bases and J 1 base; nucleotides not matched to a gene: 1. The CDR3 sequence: CASSSGLAGTDTQYF. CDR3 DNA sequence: TGTGCCAGCAGCTCGGGACTAGCGGGCACAGATACGCAGTATTTT.

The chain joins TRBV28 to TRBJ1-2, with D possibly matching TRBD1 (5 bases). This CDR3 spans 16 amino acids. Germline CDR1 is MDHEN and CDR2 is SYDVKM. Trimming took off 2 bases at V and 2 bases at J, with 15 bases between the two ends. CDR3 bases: TGTGCCAGCAGTTTACGGGGACTGCTAAGGAACTATGGCTACACCTTC. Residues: CASSLRGLLRNYGYTF.

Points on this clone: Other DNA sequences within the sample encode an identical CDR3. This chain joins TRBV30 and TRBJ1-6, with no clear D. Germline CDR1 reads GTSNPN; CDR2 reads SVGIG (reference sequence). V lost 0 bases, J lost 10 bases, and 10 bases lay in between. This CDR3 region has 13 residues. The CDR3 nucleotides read TGTGCCTGGAGTGTATGGGTCAACTCACCCCTCCACTTT. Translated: CAWSVWVNSPLHF.

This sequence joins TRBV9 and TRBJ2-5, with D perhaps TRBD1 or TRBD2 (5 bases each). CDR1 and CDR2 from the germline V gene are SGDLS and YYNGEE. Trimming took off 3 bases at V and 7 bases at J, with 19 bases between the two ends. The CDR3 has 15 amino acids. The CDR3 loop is CASSAPTGTPGTQYF. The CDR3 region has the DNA TGTGCCAGCAGCGCCCCGACCGGGACCCCGGGGACCCAGTACTTC. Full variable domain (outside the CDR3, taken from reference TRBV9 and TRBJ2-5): DSGVTQTPKHLITATGQRVTLRCSPRSGDLSVYWYQQSLDQGLQFLIQYYNGEERAKGNILERFSAQQFPDLHSELNLSSLELGDSALYFCASSAPTGTPGTQYFGPGTRLLVL.

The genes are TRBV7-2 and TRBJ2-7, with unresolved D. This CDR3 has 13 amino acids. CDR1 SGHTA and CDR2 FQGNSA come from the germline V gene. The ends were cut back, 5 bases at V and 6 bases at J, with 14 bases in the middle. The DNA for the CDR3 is TGTGCCAGCAGCCCCAAACTGACTCTCGAGCAGTACTTC. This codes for CASSPKLTLEQYF.

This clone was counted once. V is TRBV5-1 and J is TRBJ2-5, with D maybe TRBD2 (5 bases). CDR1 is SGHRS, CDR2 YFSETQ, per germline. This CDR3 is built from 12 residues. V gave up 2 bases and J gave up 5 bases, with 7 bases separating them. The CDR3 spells CASSFGVETQYF. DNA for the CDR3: TGCGCCAGCAGCTTCGGGGTGGAGACCCAGTACTTC.

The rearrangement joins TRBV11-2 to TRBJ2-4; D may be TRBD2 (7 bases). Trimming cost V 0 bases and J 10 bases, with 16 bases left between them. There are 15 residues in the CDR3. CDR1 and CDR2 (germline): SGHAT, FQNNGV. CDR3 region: CASSLEGGVDSIQYF. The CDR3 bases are TGTGCCAGCAGCTTAGAAGGGGGGGTCGATTCGATTCAGTACTTC.

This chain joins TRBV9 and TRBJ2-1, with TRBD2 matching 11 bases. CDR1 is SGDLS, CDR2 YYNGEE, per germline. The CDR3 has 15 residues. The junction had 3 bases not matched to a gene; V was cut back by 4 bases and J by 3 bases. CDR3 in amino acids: CASSTTSGSYNEQFF. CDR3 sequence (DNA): TGTGCCAGCAGCACTACTAGCGGGAGCTACAATGAGCAGTTCTTC. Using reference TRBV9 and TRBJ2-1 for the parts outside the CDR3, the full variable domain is DSGVTQTPKHLITATGQRVTLRCSPRSGDLSVYWYQQSLDQGLQFLIQYYNGEERAKGNILERFSAQQFPDLHSELNLSSLELGDSALYFCASSTTSGSYNEQFFGPGTRLTVL.

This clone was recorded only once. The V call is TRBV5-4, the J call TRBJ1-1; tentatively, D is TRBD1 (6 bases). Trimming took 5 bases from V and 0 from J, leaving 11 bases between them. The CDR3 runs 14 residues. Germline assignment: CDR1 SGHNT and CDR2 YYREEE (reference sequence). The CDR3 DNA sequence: TGTGCCAGCAGTCCAGGGGACCTGAACACTGAAGCTTTCTTT. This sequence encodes CASSPGDLNTEAFF.

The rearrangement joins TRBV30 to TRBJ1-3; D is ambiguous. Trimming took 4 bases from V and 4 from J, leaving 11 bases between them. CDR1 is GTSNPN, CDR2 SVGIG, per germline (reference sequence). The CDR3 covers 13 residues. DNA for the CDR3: TGTGCCTGGATCGGGCCTCTCGGAAACACCATATATTTT. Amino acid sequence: CAWIGPLGNTIYF.

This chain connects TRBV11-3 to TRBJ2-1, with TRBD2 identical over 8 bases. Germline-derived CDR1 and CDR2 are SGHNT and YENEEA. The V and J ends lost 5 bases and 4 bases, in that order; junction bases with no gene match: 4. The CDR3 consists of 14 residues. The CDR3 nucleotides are TGTGCCAGCAGCCGTAGCGGGGATTACAATGAGCAGTTCTTC. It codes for CASSRSGDYNEQFF.